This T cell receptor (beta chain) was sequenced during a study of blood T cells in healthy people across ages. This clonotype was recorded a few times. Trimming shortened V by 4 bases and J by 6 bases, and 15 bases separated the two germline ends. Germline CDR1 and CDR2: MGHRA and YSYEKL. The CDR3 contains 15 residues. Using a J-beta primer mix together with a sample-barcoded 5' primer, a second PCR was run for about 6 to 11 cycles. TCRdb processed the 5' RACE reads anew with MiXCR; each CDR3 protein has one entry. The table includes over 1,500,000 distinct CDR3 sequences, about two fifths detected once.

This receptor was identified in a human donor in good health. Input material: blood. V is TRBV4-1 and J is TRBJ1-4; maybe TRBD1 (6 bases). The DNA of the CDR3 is TGCGCCAGCAGCCCCCAGGGGATGAGGGATGAAAAACTGTTTTTT. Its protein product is CASSPQGMRDEKLFF.